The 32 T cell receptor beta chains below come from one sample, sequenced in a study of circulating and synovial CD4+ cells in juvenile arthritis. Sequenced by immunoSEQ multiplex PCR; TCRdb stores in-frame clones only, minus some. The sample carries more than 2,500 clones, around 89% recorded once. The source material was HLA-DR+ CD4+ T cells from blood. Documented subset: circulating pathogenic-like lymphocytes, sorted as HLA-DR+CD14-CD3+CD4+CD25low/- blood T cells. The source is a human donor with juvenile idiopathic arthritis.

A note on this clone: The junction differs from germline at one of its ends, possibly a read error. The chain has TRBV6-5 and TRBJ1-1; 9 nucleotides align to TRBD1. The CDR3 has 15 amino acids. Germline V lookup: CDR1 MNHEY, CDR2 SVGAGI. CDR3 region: CASRTDRGLDTEGFF. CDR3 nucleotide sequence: TGTGCCAGCAGAACGGACAGGGGATTAGACACTGAAGGTTTCTTT.

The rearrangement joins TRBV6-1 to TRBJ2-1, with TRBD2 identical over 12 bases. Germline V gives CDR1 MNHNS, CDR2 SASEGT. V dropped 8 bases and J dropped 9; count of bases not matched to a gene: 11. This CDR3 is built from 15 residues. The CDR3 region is CASYHGLAGYGEQFF. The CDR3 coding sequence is TGTGCCAGCTACCACGGACTAGCGGGGTACGGTGAGCAGTTCTTC.

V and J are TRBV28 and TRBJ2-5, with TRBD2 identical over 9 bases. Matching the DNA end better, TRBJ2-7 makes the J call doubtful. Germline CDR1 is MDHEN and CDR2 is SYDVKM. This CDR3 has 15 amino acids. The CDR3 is CASSTPAGGSYEQYF. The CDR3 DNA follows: TGTGCCAGCAGTACTCCAGCGGGAGGCTCCTACGAGCAGTACTTC.

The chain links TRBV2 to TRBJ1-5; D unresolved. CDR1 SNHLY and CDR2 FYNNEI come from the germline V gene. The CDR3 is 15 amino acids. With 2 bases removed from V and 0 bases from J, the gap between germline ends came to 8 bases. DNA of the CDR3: TGTGCCAGCAGTGAAACCAGGTATAGCAATCAGCCCCAGCATTTT. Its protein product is CASSETRYSNQPQHF.

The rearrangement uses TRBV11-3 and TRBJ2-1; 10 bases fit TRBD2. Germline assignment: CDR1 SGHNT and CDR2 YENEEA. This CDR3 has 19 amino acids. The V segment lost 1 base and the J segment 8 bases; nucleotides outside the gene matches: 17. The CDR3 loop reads CASSLVSAGGDGGWHEQFF. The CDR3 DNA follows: TGTGCCAGCAGCTTAGTATCAGCGGGGGGGGATGGGGGTTGGCATGAGCAGTTCTTC.

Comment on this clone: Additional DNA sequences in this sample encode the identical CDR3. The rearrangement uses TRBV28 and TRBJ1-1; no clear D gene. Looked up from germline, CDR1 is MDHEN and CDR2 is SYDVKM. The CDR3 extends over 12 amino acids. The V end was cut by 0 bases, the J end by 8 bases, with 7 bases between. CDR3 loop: CASSLWGSEAFF. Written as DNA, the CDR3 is TGTGCCAGCAGTTTATGGGGCAGCGAAGCTTTCTTT.

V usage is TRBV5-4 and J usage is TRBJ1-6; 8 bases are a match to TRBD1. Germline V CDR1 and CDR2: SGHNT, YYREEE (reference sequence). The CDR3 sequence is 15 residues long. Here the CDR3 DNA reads TGTGACGGCAGCCCGGACGGTGGGACAGGTTCACCCCTCCACTTT. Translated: CDGSPDGGTGSPLHF. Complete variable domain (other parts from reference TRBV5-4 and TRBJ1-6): ETGVTQSPTHLIKTRGQQVTLRCSSQSGHNTVSWYQQALGQGPQFIFQYYREEENGRGNFPPRFSGLQFPNYSSELNVNALELDDSALYLCDGSPDGGTGSPLHFGNGTRLTVT.

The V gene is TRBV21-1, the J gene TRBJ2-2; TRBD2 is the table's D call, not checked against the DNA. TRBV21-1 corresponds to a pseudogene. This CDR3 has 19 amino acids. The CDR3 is CASSNWASGGSCDSGELFF. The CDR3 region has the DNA TGTGCCAGCAGCAATTGGGCTAGCGGGGGCTCCTGTGATTCCGGGGAGCTGTTTTTT.

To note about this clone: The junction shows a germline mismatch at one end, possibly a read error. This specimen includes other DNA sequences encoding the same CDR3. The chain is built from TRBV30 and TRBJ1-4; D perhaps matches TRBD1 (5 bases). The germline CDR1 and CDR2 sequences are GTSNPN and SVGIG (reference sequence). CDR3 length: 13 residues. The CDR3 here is CAFSRETNEKLFF. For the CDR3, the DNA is TGCGCCTTCAGCAGGGAAACTAATGAAAAACTGTTTTTT.

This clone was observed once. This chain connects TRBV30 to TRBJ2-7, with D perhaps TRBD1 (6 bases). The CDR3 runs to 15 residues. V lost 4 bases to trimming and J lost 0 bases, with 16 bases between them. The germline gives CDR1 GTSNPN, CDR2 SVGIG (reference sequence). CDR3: CAWTFRGGHSYEQYF. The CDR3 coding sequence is TGTGCCTGGACCTTCCGAGGGGGACACTCCTACGAGCAGTACTTC.

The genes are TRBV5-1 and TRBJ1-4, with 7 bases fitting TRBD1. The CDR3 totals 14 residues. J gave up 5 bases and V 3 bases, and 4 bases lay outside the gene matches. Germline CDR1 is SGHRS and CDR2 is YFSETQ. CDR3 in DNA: TGCGCCAGCAGCTCACAGACAGGGAATGAAAAACTGTTTTTT. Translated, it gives CASSSQTGNEKLFF.

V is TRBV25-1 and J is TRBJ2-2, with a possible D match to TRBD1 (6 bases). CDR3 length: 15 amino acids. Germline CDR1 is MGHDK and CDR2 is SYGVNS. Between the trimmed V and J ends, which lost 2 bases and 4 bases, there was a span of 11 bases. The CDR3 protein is CASSEQGRRTGELFF. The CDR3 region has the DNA TGTGCCAGCAGTGAACAGGGGCGCCGCACCGGGGAGCTGTTTTTT.

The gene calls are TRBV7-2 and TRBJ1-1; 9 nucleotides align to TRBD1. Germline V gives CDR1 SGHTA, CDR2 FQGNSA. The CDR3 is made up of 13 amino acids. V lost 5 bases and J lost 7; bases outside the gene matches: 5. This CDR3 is CASSPGQGVEAFF. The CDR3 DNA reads TGTGCCAGCAGCCCGGGACAGGGTGTTGAAGCTTTCTTT.

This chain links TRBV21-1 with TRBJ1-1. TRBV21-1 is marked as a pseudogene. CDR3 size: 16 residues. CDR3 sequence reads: CASSGPGRVRNTEAFF. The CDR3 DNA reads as TGTGCCAGCAGCGGACCAGGGAGGGTCAGGAACACTGAAGCTTTCTTT.

The CDR3 coding sequence is TGTGCCAGCAGTTCGGGACAGTTTAGCGAGCAGTACTTC. This sequence encodes CASSSGQFSEQYF. V and J are TRBV7-6 and TRBJ2-5; 7 nucleotides line up with TRBD1. The end of the DNA aligns better with TRBJ2-7, so the J call may be wrong. CDR1 and CDR2 (germline): SGHVS, FNYEAQ. The CDR3 runs 13 residues.

CDR3 nucleotide sequence: TGTGCCAGCGCTATAGGGAGCGCGGAGACCCAGTACTTC. Translating it yields CASAIGSAETQYF. The chain joins TRBV18 to TRBJ2-5; D is possibly TRBD2 (5 bases). The V gene's germline CDR1 is KGHSH and CDR2 LQKENI. V was clipped by 8 bases and J by 5 bases, with 15 bases between them. There are 13 residues in the CDR3. Variable domain in full (rest from reference TRBV18 and TRBJ2-5): NAGVMQNPRHLVRRRGQEARLRCSPMKGHSHVYWYRQLPEEGLKFMVYLQKENIIDESGMPKERFSAEFPKEGPSILRIQQVVRGDSAAYFCASAIGSAETQYFGPGTRLLVL.

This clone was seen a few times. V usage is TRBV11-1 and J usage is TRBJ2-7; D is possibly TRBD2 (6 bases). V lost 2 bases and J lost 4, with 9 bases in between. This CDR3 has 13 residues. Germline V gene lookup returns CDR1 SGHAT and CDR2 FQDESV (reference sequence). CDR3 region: CASSLFGGYEQYV. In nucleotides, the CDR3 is TGTGCCAGCAGCTTATTCGGGGGTTACGAGCAGTACGTC.

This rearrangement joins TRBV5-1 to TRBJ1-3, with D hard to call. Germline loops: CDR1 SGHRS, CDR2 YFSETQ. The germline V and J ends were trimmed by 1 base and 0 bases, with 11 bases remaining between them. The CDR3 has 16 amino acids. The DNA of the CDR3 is TGCGCCAGCAGCTTGTTCGCGGGTGACTCTGGAAACACCATATATTTT. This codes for CASSLFAGDSGNTIYF.

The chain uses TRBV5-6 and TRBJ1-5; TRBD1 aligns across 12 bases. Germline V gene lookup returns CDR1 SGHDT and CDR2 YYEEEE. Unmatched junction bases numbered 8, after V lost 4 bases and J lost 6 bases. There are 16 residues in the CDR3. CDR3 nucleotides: TGTGCCAGCAGCAAGGGACAGGGGGCAGGTAGTCAGCCCCAGCATTTT. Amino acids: CASSKGQGAGSQPQHF.

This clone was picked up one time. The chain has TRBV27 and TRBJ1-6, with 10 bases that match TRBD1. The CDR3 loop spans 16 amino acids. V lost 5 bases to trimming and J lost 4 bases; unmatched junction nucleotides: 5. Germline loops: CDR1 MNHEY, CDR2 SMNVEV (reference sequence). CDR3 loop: CASSTTGGFYNSPLHF. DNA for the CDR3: TGTGCCAGCAGTACGACAGGGGGCTTTTATAATTCACCCCTCCACTTT.

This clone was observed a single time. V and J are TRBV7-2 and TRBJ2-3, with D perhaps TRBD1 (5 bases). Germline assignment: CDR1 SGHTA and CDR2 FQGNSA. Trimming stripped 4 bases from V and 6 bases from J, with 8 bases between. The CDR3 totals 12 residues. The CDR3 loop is CASSSPGDTQYF. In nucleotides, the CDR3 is TGTGCCAGCAGCTCACCAGGGGATACGCAGTATTTT. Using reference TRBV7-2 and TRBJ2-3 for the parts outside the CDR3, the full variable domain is GAGVSQSPSNKVTEKGKDVELRCDPISGHTALYWYRQSLGQGLEFLIYFQGNSAPDKSGLPSDRFSAERTGGSVSTLTIQRTQQEDSAVYLCASSSPGDTQYFGPGTRLTVL.

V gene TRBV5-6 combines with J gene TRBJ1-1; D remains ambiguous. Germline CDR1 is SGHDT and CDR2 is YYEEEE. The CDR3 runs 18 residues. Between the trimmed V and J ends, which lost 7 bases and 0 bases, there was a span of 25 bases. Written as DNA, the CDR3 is TGTGCCAGCGGTACCCCCCCGGGGATGGGCAGATTGAACACTGAAGCTTTCTTT. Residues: CASGTPPGMGRLNTEAFF.

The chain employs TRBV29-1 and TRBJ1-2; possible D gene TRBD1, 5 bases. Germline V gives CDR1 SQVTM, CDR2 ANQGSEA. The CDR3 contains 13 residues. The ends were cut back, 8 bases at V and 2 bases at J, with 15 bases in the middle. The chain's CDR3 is CSSGPKGNYGYTF. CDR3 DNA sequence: TGCAGCTCTGGACCTAAGGGGAACTATGGCTACACCTTC.

CDR3 residues: CASSLSGAVGNTIYF. Here the CDR3 DNA reads TGTGCCAGCAGCTTATCAGGGGCGGTTGGAAACACCATATATTTT. The V call is TRBV7-3, the J call TRBJ1-3; tentatively, D is TRBD1 (6 bases). CDR3 length equals 15 residues. The V end was cut by 2 bases, the J end by 3 bases, with 11 bases between. Germline V gives CDR1 SGHTA, CDR2 FQGTGA.

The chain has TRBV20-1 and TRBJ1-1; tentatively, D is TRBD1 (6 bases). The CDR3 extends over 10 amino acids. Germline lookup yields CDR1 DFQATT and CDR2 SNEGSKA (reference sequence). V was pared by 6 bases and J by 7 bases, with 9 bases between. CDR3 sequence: CSALDSEAFF. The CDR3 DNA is TGCAGTGCCCTGGACAGTGAAGCTTTCTTT.

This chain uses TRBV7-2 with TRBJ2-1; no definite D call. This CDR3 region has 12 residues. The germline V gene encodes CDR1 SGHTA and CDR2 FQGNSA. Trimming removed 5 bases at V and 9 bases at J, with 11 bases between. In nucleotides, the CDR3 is TGTGCCAGCAGCCTGTATAGTGGTGAGCAGTTCTTC. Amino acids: CASSLYSGEQFF.

The CDR3 nucleotides are TGCGCCAGCAGCTTGCGTAGCAGGCAGGGGCGCCCCTACAATGAGCAGTTCTTC. This encodes CASSLRSRQGRPYNEQFF. The gene calls are TRBV5-1 and TRBJ2-1; a possible D gene is TRBD1 (6 bases). The CDR3 covers 18 residues. Germline V CDR1 and CDR2: SGHRS, YFSETQ. The V gene lost 1 base and the J gene lost 2 bases, with 19 bases spanning the gap.

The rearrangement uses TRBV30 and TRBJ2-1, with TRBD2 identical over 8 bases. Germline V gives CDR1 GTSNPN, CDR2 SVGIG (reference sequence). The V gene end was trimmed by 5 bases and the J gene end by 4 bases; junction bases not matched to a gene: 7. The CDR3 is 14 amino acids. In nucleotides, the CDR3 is TGTGCCTGGGAACGGGGGGGAGGGTACAATGAGCAGTTCTTC. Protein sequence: CAWERGGGYNEQFF. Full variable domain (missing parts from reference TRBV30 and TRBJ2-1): SQTIHQWPATLVQPVGSPLSLECTVEGTSNPNLYWYRQAAGRGLQLLFYSVGIGQISSEVPQNLSASRPQDRQFILSSKKLLLSDSGFYLCAWERGGGYNEQFFGPGTRLTVL.

The CDR3 DNA reads TGTGCCTGGCGGCTCTCTAGCGGGAGAGTCTACGAGCAGTACTTC. Translation: CAWRLSSGRVYEQYF. J is TRBJ2-7 and V is TRBV30, with 10 positions matching TRBD2. V lost 5 bases and J lost 3; bases outside the gene matches: 10. From germline, CDR1 is GTSNPN and CDR2 SVGIG (reference sequence). This CDR3 is built from 15 residues.

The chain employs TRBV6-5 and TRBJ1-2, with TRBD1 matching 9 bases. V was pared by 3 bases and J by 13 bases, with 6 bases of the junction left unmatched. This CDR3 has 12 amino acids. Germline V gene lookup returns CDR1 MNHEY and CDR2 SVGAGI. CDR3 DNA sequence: TGTGCCAGCAGTTATGGGACAGGGAAGGCCACCTTC. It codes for CASSYGTGKATF.

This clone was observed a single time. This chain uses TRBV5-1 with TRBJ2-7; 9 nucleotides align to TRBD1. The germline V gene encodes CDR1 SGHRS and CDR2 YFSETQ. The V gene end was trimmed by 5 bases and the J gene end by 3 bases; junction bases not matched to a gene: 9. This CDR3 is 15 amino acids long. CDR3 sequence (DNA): TGCGCCAGCAGACCACGGACAGGGGATGGCTACGAGCAGTACTTC. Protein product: CASRPRTGDGYEQYF.

The CDR3 sequence is CASTRDIQETQYF. In nucleotides, the CDR3 is TGTGCCAGCACCAGGGACATCCAAGAGACCCAGTACTTC. The chain employs TRBV6-5 and TRBJ2-5; maybe TRBD1 (6 bases). V was shortened by 7 bases and J by 1 base, with 10 bases between the two germline ends. CDR1 MNHEY and CDR2 SVGAGI come from the germline V gene. The CDR3 is made up of 13 amino acids.